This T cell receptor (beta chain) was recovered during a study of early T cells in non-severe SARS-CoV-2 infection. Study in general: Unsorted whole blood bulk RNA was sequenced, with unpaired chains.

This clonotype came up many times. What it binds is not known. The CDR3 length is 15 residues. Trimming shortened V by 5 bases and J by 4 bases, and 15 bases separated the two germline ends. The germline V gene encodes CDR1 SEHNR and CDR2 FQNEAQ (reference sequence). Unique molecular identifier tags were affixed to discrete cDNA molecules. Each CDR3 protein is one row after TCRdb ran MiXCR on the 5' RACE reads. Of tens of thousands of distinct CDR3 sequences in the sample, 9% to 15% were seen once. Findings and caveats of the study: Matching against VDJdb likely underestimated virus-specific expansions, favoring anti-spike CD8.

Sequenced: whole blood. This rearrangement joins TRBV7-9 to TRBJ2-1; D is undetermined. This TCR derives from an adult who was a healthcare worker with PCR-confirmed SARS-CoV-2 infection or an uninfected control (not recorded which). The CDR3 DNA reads TGTGCCAGCAGCCCTACCGTAGCTTGGTACAATGAGCAGTTCTTC. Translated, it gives CASSPTVAWYNEQFF.